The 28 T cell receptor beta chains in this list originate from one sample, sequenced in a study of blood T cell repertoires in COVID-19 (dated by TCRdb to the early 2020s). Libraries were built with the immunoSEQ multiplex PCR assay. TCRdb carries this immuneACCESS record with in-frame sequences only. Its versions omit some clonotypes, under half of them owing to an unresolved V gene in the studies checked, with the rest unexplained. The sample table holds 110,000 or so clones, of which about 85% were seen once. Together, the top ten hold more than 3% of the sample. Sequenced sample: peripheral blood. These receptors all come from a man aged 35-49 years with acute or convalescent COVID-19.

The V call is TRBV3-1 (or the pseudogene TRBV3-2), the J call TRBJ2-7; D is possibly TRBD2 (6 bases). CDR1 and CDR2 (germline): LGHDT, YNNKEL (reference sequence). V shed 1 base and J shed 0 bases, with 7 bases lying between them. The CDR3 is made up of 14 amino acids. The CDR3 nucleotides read TGTGCCAGCAGCCAAGCCGGGAGCTCCTACGAGCAGTACTTC. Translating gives CASSQAGSSYEQYF.

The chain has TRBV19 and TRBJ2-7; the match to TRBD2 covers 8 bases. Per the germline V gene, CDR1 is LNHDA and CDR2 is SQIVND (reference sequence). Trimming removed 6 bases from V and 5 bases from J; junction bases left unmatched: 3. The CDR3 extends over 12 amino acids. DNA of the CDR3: TGTGCCAGTAGCGGGGGGGCCGACGAGCAGTACTTC. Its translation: CASSGGADEQYF. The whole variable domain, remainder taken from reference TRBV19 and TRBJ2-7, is DGGITQSPKYLFRKEGQNVTLSCEQNLNHDAMYWYRQDPGQGLRLIYYSQIVNDFQKGDIAEGYSVSREKKESFPLTVTSAQKNPTAFYLCASSGGADEQYFGPGTRLTVT.

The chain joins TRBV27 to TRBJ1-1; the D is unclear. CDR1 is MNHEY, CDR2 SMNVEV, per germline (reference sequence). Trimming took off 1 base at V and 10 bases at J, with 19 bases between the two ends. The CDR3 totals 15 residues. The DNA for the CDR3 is TGTGCCAGCAGTTTATATAGGACTACGACGTTGGGAGCTTTCTTT. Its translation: CASSLYRTTTLGAFF.

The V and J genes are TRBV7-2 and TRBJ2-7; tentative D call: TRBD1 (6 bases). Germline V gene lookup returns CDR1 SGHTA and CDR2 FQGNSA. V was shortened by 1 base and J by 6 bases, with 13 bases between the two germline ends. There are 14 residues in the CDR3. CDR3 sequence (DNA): TGTGCCAGCAGCTTAGGTCCCAGGGGTGGCGAGCAGTACTTC. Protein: CASSLGPRGGEQYF.

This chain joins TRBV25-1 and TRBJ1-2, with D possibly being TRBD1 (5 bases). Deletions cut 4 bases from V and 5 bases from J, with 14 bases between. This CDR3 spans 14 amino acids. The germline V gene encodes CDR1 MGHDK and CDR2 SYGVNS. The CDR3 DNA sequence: TGTGCCAGCAGTGGATTTCGGGGGGATTATGGCTACACCTTC. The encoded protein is CASSGFRGDYGYTF.

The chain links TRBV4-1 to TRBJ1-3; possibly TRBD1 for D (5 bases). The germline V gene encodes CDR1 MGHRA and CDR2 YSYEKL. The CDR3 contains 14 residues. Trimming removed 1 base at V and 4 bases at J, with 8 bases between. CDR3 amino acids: CASSQGRQGNTIYF. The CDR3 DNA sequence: TGCGCCAGCAGCCAAGGTCGACAGGGAAACACCATATATTTT.

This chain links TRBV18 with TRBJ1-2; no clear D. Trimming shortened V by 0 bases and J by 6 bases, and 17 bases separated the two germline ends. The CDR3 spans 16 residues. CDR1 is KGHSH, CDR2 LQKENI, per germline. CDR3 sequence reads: CASSPPGRIRTDGYTF. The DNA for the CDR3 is TGTGCCAGCTCACCACCTGGACGGATCCGGACTGATGGCTACACCTTC.

CDR3 DNA: TGCAGTGCTAGTCCGGGGGACCTCTCTGGAAACACCATATATTTT. Encoded protein: CSASPGDLSGNTIYF. This chain uses TRBV20-1 with TRBJ1-3; possible D gene TRBD1, 5 bases. The germline gives CDR1 DFQATT, CDR2 SNEGSKA (reference sequence). This CDR3 contains 15 residues. Trimming removed 3 bases from V and 0 bases from J, with 12 bases in between.

CDR3 nucleotide sequence: TGTGCCAGTAATACGGGGGGCCCACTTGAGACCCAGTACTTC. Translating gives CASNTGGPLETQYF. This chain uses TRBV19 with TRBJ2-5, with D possibly being TRBD2 (7 bases). Germline V gene data show CDR1 as LNHDA and CDR2 as SQIVND (reference sequence). V was pared by 7 bases and J by 5 bases, with 17 bases between. CDR3 length equals 14 residues.

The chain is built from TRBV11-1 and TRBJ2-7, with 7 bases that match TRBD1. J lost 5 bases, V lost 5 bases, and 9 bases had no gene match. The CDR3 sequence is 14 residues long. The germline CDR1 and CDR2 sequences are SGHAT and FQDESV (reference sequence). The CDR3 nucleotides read TGTGCCAGCAGCATCCGGGACAGCCTTAACGAGCAGTACTTC. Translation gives CASSIRDSLNEQYF.

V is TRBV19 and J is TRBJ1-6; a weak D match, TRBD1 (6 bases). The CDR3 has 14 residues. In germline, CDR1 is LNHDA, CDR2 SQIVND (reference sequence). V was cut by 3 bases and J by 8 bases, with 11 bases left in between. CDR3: CASSIGGGDSPLHF. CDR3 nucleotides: TGTGCCAGTAGTATTGGGGGCGGAGATTCACCCCTCCACTTT.

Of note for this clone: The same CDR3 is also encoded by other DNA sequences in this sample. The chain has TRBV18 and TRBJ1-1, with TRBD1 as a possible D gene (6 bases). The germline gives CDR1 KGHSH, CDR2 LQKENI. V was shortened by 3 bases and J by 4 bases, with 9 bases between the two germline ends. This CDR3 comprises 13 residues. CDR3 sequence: CASSPTGSTEAFF. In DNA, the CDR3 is TGTGCCAGCTCACCTACAGGGAGCACTGAAGCTTTCTTT.

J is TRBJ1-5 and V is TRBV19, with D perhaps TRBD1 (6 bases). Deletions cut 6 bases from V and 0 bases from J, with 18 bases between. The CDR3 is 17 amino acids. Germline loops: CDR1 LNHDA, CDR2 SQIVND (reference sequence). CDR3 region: CASSKIGRQDSNQPQHF. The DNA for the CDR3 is TGTGCCAGTAGCAAGATTGGGAGACAGGATAGCAATCAGCCCCAGCATTTT.

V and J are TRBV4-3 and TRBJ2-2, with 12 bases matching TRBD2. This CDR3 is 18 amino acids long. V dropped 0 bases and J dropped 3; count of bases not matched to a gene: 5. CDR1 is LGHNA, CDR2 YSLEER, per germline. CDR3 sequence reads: CASSQDLLAGGYTGELFF. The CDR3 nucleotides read TGCGCCAGCAGCCAAGATCTCCTAGCGGGGGGGTACACCGGGGAGCTGTTTTTT.

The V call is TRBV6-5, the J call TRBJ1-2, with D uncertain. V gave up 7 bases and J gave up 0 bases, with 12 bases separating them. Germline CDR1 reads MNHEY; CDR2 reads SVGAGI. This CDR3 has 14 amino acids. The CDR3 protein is CASKRETTNYGYTF. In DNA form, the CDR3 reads TGTGCCAGCAAGAGGGAGACTACTAACTATGGCTACACCTTC.

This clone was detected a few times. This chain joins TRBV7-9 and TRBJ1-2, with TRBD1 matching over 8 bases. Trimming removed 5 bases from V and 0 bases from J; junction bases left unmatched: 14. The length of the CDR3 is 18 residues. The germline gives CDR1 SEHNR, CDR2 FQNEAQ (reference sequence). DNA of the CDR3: TGTGCCAGCAGCGAGGGACAGGCACTGGGGCGACCTAACTATGGCTACACCTTC. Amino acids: CASSEGQALGRPNYGYTF. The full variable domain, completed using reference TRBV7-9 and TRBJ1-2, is DTGVSQNPRHKITKRGQNVTFRCDPISEHNRLYWYRQTLGQGPEFLTYFQNEAQLEKSRLLSDRFSAERPKGSFSTLEIQRTEQGDSAMYLCASSEGQALGRPNYGYTFGSGTRLTVV.

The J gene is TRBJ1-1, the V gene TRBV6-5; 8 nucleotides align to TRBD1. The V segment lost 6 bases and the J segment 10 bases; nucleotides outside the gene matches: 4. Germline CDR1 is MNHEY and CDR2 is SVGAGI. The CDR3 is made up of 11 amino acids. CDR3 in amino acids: CASRDRDGAFF. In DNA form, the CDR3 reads TGTGCCAGCAGGGACAGGGACGGAGCTTTCTTT.

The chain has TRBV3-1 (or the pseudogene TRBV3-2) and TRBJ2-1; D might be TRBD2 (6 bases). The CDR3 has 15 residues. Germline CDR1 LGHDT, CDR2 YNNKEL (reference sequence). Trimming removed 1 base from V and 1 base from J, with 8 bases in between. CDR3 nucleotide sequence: TGTGCCAGCAGCCAAGCCGGGAGTTCCTACAATGAGCAGTTCTTC. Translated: CASSQAGSSYNEQFF.

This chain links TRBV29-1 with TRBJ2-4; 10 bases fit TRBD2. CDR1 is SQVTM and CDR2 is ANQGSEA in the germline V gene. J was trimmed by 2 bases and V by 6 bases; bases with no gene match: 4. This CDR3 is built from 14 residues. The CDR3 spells CSVSGGVTKNIQYF. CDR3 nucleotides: TGCAGCGTGAGCGGGGGGGTGACCAAAAACATTCAGTACTTC.

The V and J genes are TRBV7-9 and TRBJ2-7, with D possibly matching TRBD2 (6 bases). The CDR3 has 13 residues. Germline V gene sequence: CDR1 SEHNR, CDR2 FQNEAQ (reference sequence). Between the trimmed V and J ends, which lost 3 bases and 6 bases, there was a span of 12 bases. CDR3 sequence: CASSLGGFGEQYF. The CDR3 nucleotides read TGTGCCAGCAGCTTGGGGGGTTTCGGCGAGCAGTACTTC.

CDR3 in DNA: TGTGCCAGCAGTGAGGGACAGGAGGACAATGAGCAGTTCTTC. It is translated as CASSEGQEDNEQFF. The V and J genes are TRBV25-1 and TRBJ2-1, with TRBD1 identical over 8 bases. Germline CDR1 and CDR2: MGHDK and SYGVNS. The CDR3 covers 14 residues. The trim removed 3 bases at V and 5 bases at J, leaving 3 bases unmatched.

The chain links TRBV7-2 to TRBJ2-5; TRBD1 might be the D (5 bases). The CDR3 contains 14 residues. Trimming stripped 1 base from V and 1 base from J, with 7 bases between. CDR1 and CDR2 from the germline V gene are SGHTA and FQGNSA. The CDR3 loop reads CASSLGGLQETQYF. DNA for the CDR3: TGTGCCAGCAGCTTAGGGGGCCTCCAAGAGACCCAGTACTTC. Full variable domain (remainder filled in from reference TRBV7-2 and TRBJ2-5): GAGVSQSPSNKVTEKGKDVELRCDPISGHTALYWYRQSLGQGLEFLIYFQGNSAPDKSGLPSDRFSAERTGGSVSTLTIQRTQQEDSAVYLCASSLGGLQETQYFGPGTRLLVL.

CDR3 sequence: CASSLVLATGNTQYF. DNA of the CDR3: TGTGCCAGCAGCTTGGTTCTAGCGACTGGGAATACGCAGTATTTT. This chain links TRBV5-4 with TRBJ2-3; D is perhaps TRBD2 (6 bases). The CDR3 runs to 15 residues. Trimming left V 0 bases short and J 7 bases short, with 15 bases between. Germline CDR1 reads SGHNT; CDR2 reads YYREEE (reference sequence).

The CDR3 loop is CASSLVVTGTKNEQYF. The DNA for the CDR3 is TGTGCCAGCAGCTTAGTTGTGACCGGGACAAAAAACGAGCAGTACTTC. This chain connects TRBV7-9 to TRBJ2-7; a weak D match, TRBD1 (6 bases). CDR1 and CDR2 from the germline V gene are SEHNR and FQNEAQ (reference sequence). This CDR3 spans 16 amino acids. V lost 1 base to trimming and J lost 5 bases, with 18 bases between them. The full variable domain, in which reference TRBV7-9 and TRBJ2-7 provide the parts outside the CDR3, is DTGVSQNPRHKITKRGQNVTFRCDPISEHNRLYWYRQTLGQGPEFLTYFQNEAQLEKSRLLSDRFSAERPKGSFSTLEIQRTEQGDSAMYLCASSLVVTGTKNEQYFGPGTRLTVT.

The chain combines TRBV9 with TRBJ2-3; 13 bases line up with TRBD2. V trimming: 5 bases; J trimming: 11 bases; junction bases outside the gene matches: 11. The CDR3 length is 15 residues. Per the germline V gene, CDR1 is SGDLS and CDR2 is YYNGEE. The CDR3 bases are TGTGCCAGCAGTGTCGGACTAGCGGGGGCCTACGAGCAGTATTTT. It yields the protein CASSVGLAGAYEQYF.

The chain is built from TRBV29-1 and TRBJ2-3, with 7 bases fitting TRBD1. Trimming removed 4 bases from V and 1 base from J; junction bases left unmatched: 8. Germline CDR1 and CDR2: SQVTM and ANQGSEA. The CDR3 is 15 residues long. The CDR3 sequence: CSVVPGQERTDTQYF. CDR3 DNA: TGCAGCGTTGTACCTGGACAGGAGCGCACAGATACGCAGTATTTT.

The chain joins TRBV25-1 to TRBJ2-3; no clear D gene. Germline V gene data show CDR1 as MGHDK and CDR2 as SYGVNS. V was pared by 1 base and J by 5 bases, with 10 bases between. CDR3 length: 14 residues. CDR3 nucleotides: TGTGCCAGCAGTGAATCAGTCATCAGAGATACGCAGTATTTT. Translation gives CASSESVIRDTQYF.

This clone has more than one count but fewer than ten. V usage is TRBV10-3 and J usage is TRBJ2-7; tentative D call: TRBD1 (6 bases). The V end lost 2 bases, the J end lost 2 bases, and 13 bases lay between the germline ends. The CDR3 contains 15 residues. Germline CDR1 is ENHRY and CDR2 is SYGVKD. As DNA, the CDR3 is TGTGCCATCAGTGAGGGAACAGGGACAACCTACGAGCAGTACTTC. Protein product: CAISEGTGTTYEQYF.